Sequencing of this TCR beta chain was carried out in a study of OX40 agonist ivuxolimab in advanced cancers. Study context: Patients were infused with ivuxolimab every 2 weeks at 0.01 to 10 mg/kg.

The protocol was immunoSEQ multiplex PCR, while the TCRdb copy is restricted to in-frame clones and leaves out a portion. The sample has roughly 18,000 clones; more than 65% are singletons. The CDR3 is made up of 14 amino acids. Per germline, CDR1 SGHNT and CDR2 YYREEE (reference sequence). The rearrangement joins TRBV5-4 to TRBJ2-5, with 8 bases identical to TRBD2. The closer fit of TRBJ2-7 to the DNA end suggests the J call may be wrong. Sequences were derived from CD4+ or CD8+ T cells sorted from blood, sampled in a trial of the OX40 agonist ivuxolimab. The sequence was collected from an adult with an advanced solid tumor such as melanoma, head and neck, liver or kidney cancer. The CDR3 spells CATRERGSSYEQYF. The CDR3 region has the DNA TGTGCCACCCGTGAGCGGGGGAGCTCCTACGAGCAGTACTTC.